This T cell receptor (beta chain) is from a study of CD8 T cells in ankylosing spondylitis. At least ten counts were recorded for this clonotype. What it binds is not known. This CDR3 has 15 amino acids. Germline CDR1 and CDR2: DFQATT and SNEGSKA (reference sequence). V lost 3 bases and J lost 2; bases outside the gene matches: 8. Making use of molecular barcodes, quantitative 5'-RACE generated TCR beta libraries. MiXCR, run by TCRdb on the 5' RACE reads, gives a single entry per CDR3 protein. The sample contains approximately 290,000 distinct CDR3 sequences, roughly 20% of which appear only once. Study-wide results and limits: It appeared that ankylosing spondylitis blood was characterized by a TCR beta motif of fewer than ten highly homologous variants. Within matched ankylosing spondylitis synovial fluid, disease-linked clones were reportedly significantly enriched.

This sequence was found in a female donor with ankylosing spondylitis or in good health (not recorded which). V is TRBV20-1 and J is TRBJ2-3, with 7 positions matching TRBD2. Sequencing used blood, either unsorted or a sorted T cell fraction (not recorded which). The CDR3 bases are TGCAGTGCTAGGAGTCCCGCGGGGGACACAGATACGCAGTATTTT. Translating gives CSARSPAGDTDTQYF.